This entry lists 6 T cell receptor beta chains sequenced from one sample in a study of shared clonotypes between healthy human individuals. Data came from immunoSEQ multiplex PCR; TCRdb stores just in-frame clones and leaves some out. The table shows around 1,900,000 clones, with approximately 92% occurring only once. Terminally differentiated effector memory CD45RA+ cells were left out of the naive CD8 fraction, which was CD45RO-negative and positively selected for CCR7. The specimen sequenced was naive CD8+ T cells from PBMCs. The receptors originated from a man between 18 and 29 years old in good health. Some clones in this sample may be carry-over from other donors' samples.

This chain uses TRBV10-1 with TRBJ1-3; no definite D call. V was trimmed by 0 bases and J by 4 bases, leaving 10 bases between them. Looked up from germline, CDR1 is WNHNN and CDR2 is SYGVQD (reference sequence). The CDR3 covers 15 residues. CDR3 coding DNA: TGCGCCAGCAGTGAGTCTTTCGGCTCCGGAAACACCATATATTTT. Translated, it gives CASSESFGSGNTIYF.

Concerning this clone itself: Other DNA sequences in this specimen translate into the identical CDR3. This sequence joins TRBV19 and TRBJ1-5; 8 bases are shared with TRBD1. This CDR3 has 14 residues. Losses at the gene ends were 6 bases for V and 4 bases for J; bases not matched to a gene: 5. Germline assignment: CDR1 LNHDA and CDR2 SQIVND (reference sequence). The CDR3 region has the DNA TGTGCCAGTAGGACCCGACAGGGGAATCAGCCCCAGCATTTT. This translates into CASRTRQGNQPQHF.

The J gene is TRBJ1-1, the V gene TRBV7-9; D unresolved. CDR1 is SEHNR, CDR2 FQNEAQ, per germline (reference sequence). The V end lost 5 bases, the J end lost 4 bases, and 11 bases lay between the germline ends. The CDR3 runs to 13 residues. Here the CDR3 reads CASSRSPLTEAFF. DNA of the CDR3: TGTGCCAGCAGCCGGAGCCCCCTCACTGAAGCTTTCTTT.

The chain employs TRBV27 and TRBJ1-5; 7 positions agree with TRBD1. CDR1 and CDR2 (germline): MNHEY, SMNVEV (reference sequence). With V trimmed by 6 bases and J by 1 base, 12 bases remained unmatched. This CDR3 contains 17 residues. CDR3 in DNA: TGTGCCAGCAGGGCGACAGGGAGGGAATGGAGCAATCAGCCCCAGCATTTT. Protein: CASRATGREWSNQPQHF.

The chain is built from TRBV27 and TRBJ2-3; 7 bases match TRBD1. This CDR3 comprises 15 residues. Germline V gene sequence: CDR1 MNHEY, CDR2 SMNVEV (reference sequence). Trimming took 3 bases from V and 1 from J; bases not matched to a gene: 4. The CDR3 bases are TGTGCCAGCAGTTTTGTCCAGGGGGGCACAGATACGCAGTATTTT. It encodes CASSFVQGGTDTQYF.

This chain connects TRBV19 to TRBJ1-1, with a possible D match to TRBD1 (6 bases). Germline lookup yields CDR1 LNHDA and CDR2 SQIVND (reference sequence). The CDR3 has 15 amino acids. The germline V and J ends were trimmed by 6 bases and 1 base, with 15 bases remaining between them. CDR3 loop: CASRGYTGRNTEAFF. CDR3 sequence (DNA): TGTGCCAGTAGGGGTTATACAGGGAGGAACACTGAAGCTTTCTTT.